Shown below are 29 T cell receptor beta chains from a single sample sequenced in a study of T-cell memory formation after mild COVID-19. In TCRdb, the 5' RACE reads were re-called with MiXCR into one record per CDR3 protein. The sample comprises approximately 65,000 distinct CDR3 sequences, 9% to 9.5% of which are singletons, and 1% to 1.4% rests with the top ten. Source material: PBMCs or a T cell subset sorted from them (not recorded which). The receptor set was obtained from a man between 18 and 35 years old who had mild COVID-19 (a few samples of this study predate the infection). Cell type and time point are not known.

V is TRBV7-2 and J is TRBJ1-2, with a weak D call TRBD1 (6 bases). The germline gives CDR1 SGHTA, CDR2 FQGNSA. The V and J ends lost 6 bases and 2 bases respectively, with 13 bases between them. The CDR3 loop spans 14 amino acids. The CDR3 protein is CASSSGTRNYGYTF. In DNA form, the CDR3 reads TGTGCCAGCAGTTCGGGGACACGAAACTATGGCTACACCTTC.

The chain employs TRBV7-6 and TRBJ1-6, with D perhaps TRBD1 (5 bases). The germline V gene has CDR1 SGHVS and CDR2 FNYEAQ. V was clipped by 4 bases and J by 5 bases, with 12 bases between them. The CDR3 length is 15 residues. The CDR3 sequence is CASSSQATNNSPLHF. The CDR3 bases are TGTGCCAGCAGCTCACAGGCGACAAATAATTCACCCCTCCACTTT.

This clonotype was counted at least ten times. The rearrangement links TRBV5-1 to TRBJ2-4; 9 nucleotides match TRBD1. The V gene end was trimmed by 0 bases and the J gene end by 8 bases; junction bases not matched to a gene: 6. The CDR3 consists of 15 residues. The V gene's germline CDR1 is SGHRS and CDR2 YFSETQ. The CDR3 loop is CASSLEPTGGHIQYF. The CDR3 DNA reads TGCGCCAGCAGCTTGGAACCGACAGGGGGGCACATTCAGTACTTC.

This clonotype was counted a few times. CDR3 residues: CASSEYGGGSDTQYF. DNA of the CDR3: TGTGCCAGCAGTGAATACGGGGGGGGGTCGGATACGCAGTATTTT. The V and J genes are TRBV25-1 and TRBJ2-3; 8 bases are shared with TRBD2. Germline V CDR1 and CDR2: MGHDK, SYGVNS. CDR3 length: 15 residues. J gave up 6 bases and V 0 bases, and 5 bases lay outside the gene matches.

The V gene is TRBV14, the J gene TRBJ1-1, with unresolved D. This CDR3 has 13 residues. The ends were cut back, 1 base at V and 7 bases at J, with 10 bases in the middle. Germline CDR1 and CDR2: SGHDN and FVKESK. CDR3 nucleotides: TGTGCCAGCAGCCAAGGGAATCACCTTGAAGCTTTCTTT. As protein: CASSQGNHLEAFF.

The CDR3 DNA reads TGTGCCAGCAGTTTGGGACAGGGGTACGGGGAGCTGTTTTTT. It yields the protein CASSLGQGYGELFF. This chain connects TRBV12-3 or TRBV12-4 to TRBJ2-2; 10 bases align to TRBD1. The CDR3 covers 14 residues. V lost 3 bases, J lost 7 bases, and 2 bases stayed unmatched.

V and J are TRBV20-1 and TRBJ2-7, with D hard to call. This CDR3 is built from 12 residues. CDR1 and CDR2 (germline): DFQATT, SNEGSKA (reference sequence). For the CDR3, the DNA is TGCAGCACTGGAATGTTAAATGGCGAGCAGTACGTC. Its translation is CSTGMLNGEQYV.

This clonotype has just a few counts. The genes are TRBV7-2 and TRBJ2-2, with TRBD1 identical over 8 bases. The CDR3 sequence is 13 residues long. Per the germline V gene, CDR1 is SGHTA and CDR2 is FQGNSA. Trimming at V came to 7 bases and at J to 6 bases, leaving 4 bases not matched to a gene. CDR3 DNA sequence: TGTGCCAGCATTAACAGGGGGGCCGGGGAGCTGTTTTTT. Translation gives CASINRGAGELFF.

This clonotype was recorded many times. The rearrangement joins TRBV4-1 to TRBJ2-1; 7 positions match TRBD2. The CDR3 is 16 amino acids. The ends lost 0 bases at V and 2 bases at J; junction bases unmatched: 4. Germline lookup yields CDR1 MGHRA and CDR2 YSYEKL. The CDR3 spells CASSQDESGTYNEQFF. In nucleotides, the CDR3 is TGCGCCAGCAGCCAAGACGAGAGCGGGACCTACAATGAGCAGTTCTTC.

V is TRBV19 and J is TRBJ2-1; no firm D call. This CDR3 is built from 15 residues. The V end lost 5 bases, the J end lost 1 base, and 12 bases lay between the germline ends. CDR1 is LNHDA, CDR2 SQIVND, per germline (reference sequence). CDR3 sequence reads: CASSYAIGSYNEQFF. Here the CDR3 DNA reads TGTGCCAGTAGTTACGCGATAGGGTCCTACAATGAGCAGTTCTTC.

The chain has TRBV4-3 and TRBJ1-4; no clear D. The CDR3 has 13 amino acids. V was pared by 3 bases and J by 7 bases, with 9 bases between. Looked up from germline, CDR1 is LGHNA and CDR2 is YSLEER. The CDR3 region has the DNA TGCGCCAGCAGCCAGTTGGGGATTGAAAAACTGTTTTTT. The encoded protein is CASSQLGIEKLFF.

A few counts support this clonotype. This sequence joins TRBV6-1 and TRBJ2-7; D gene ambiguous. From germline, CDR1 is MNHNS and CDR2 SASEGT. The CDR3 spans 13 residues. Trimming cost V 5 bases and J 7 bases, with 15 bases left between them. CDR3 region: CASSTHPDGEQYV. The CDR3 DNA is TGTGCCAGCAGTACCCATCCGGATGGGGAGCAGTACGTC.

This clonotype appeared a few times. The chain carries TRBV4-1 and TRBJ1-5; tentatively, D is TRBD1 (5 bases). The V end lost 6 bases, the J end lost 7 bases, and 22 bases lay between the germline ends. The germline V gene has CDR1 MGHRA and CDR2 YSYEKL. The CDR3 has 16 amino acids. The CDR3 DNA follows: TGCGCCAGCAGGTCGACCACCGGGACCCGTGGACAGCCCCAGCATTTT. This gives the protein CASRSTTGTRGQPQHF.

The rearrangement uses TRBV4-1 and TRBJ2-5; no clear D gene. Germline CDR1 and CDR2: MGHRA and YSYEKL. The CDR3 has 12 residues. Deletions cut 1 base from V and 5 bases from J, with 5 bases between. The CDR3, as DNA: TGCGCCAGCAGCCAAGCTGGGGAGACCCAGTACTTC. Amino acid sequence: CASSQAGETQYF.

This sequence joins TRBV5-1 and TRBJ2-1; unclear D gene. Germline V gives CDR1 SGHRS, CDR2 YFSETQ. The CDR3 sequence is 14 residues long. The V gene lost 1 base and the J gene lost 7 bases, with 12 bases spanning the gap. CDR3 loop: CASSLSGVGNEQFF. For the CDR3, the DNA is TGCGCCAGCAGCTTGAGTGGGGTTGGGAATGAGCAGTTCTTC. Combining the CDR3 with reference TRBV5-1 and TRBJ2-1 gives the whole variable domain KAGVTQTPRYLIKTRGQQVTLSCSPISGHRSVSWYQQTPGQGLQFLFEYFSETQRNKGNFPGRFSGRQFSNSRSEMNVSTLELGDSALYLCASSLSGVGNEQFFGPGTRLTVL.

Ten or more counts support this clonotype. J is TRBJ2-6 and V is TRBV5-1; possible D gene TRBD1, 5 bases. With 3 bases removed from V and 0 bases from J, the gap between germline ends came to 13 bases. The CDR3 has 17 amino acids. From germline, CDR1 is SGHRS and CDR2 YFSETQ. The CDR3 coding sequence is TGCGCCAGCAGCTCCTTTACCCAGGGCTCTGGGGCCAACGTCCTGACTTTC. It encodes CASSSFTQGSGANVLTF.

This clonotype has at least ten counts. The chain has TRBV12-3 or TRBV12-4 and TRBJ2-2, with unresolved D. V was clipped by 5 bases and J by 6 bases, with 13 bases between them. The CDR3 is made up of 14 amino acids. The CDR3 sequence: CASSLYILAGELFF. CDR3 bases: TGTGCCAGCAGTCTCTACATATTGGCCGGGGAGCTGTTTTTT.

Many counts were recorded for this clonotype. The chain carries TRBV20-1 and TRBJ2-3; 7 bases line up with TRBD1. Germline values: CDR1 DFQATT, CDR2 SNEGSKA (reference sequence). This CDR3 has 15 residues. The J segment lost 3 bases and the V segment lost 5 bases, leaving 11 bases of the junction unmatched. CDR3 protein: CSAVRGGAVTDTQYF. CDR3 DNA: TGCAGTGCTGTCCGAGGGGGCGCGGTGACAGATACGCAGTATTTT.

The CDR3 nucleotides read TGTGCCAGCAGCCCGGGACAGGGGGCCCCTGAAGCTTTCTTT. Translating gives CASSPGQGAPEAFF. The chain recombines TRBV7-2 with TRBJ1-1; 12 bases agree with TRBD1. Trimming cost V 5 bases and J 6 bases; bases outside gene matches: 4. CDR1 is SGHTA and CDR2 is FQGNSA in the germline V gene. The CDR3 is made up of 14 amino acids.

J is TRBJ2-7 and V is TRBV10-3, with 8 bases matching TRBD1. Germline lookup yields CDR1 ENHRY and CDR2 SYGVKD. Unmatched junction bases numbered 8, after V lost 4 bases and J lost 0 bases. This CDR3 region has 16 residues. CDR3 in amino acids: CAISGGAGTGSYEQYF. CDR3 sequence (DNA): TGTGCCATCAGTGGAGGGGCGGGGACAGGCTCCTACGAGCAGTACTTC.

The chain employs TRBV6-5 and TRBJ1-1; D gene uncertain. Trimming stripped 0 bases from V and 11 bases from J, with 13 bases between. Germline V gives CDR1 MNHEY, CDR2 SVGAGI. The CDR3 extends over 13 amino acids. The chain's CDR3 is CASSYSKGWRAFF. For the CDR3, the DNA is TGTGCCAGCAGTTACTCGAAGGGATGGAGGGCTTTCTTT.

CDR3 nucleotide sequence: TGCAGTGCTATCAGGGAGAACACTGAAGCTTTCTTT. Its translation: CSAIRENTEAFF. V usage is TRBV20-1 and J usage is TRBJ1-1; TRBD1 is a possible D gene (5 bases). Germline loops: CDR1 DFQATT, CDR2 SNEGSKA (reference sequence). Trimming stripped 4 bases from V and 1 base from J, with 7 bases between. This CDR3 spans 12 amino acids.

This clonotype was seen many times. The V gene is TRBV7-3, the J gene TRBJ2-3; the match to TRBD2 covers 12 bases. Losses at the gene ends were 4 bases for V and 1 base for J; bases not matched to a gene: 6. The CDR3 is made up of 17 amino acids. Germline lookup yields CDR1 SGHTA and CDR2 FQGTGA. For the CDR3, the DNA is TGTGCCAGCAGCTCGCGACTAGCGGGGGACCGCACAGATACGCAGTATTTT. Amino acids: CASSSRLAGDRTDTQYF.

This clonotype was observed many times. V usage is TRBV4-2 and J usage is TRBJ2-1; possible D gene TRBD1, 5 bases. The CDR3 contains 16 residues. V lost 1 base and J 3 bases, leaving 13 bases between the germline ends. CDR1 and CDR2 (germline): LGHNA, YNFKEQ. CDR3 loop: CASSQAAWGLYNEQFF. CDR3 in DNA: TGTGCCAGCAGCCAAGCGGCGTGGGGCCTCTACAATGAGCAGTTCTTC.

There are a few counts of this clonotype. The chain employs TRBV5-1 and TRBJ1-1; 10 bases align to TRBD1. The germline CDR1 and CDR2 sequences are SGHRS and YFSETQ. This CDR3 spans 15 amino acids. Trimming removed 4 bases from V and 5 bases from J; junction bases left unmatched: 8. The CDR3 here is CASSGTGAVGTEAFF. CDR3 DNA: TGCGCCAGCAGCGGGACAGGGGCGGTTGGTACTGAAGCTTTCTTT.

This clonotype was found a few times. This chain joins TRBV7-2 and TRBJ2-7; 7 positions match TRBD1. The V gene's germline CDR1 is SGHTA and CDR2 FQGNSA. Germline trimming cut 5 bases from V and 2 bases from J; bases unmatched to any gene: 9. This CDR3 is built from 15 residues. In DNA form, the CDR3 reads TGTGCCAGCAGCCCGCGACAGGGTCCAGCCTACGAGCAGTACTTC. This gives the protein CASSPRQGPAYEQYF.

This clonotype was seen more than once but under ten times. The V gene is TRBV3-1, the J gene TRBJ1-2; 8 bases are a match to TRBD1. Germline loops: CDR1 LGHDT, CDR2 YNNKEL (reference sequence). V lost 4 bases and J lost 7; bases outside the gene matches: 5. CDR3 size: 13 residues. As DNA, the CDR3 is TGTGCCAGCAGCCGAGGACAGGGTCCTGGCTACACCTTC. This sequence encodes CASSRGQGPGYTF.

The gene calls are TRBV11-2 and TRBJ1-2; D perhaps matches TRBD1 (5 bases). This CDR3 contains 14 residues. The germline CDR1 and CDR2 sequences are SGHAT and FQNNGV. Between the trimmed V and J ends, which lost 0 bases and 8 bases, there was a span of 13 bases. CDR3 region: CASSLDQGNGGYTF. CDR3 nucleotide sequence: TGTGCCAGCAGCTTAGATCAGGGAAACGGGGGCTACACCTTC.

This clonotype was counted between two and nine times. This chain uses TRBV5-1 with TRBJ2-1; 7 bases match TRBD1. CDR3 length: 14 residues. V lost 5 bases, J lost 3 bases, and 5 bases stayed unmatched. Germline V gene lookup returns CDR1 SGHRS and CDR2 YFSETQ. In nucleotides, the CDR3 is TGCGCCAGCAGGATTGGGGACAGCTACAATGAGCAGTTCTTC. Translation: CASRIGDSYNEQFF.